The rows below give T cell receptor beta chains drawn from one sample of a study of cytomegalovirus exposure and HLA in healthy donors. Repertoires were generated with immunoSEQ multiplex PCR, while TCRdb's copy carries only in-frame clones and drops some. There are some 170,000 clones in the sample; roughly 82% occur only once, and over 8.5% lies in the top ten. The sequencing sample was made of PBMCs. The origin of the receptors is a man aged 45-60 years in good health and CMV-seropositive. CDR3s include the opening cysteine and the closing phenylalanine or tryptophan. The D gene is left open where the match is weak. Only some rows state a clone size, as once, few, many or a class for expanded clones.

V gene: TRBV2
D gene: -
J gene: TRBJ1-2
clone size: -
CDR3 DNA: TGTGCCAGCAGCTACCATGACGTACAGCTTAACTATGGCTACACCTTC
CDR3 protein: CASSYHDVQLNYGYTF

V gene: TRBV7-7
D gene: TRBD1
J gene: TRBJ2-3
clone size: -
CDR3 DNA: TGTGCTAGCAGCCAGGACAGGTATAGCACAGATACGCAGTATTTT
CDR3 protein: CASSQDRYSTDTQYF

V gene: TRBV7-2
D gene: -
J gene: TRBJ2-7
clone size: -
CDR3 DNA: TGTGCCAGCAGCCCCGCGGGACTCAGCTCCTACGAGCAGTACTTC
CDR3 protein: CASSPAGLSSYEQYF

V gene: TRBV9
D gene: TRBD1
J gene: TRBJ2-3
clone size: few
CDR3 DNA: TGTGCCAGCAGCGTTAGCACAGGGGGCTGGACAGATACGCAGTATTTT
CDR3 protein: CASSVSTGGWTDTQYF

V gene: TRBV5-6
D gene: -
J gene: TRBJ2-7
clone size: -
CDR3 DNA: TGTGCCAGCAGAGGGGAAAGGGATTCCTACGAGCAGTACTTC
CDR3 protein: CASRGERDSYEQYF

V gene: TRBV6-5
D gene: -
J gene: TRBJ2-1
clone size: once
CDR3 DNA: TGTGCCAGCAGTTACTCGAAGCATTACAATGAGCAGTTCTTC
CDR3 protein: CASSYSKHYNEQFF

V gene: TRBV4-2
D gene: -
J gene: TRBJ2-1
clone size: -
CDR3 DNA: TGTGCCAGCAGCCCGAACAGGGAGAATGAGCAGTTCTTC
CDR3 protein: CASSPNRENEQFF

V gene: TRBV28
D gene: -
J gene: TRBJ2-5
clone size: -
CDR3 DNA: TGTGCCAGCAGCCTGGCCCTTCAAGAGACCCAGTACTTC
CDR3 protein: CASSLALQETQYF

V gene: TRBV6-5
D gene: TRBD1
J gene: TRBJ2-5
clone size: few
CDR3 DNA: TGTGCCAGCAGTTACTACGGACAGGGTGTCCAAGAGACCCAGTACTTC
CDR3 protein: CASSYYGQGVQETQYF

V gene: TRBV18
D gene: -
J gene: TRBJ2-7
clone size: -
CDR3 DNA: TGTGCCAGCTCACCCATCCTAAGCGGGTCTTACGAGCAGTACTTC
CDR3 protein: CASSPILSGSYEQYF

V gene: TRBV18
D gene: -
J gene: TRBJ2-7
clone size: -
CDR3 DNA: TGTGCCAGCTCAAGTGCAGTCTCACGGGACGAGCAGTACTTC
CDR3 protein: CASSSAVSRDEQYF

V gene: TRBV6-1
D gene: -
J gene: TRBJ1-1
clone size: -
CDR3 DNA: TGTGCCAGCAGTGTAGAGGTTGGGAACACTGAAGCTTTCTTT
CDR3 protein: CASSVEVGNTEAFF

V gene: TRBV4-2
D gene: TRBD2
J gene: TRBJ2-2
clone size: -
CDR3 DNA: TGTGCCAGCAGCCGCGGGGGTATGGCCGGGGAGCTGTTTTTT
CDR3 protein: CASSRGGMAGELFF

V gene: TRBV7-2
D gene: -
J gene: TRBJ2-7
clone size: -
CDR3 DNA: TGTGCCAGCAGCTCCCTTCCAACTCCTCCCTACGAGCAGTACTTC
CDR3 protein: CASSSLPTPPYEQYF

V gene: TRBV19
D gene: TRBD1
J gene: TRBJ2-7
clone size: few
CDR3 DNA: TGTGCCAGTAGTATAGGGGGCCCCATCAGGGACAGAGCCTACGAGCAGTACTTC
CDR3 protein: CASSIGGPIRDRAYEQYF

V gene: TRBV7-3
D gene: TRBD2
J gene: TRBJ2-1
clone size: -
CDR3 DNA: TGTGCCAGCAGCTTAATCCTAGCGGGGTACAATGAGCAGTTCTTC
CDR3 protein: CASSLILAGYNEQFF

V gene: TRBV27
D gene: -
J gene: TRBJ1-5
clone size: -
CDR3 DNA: TGTGCCAGCAGTGACGGGTCCAAGAATCAGCCCCAGCATTTT
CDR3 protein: CASSDGSKNQPQHF

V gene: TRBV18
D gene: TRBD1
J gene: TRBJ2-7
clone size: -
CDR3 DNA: TGTGCCAGCTCACCATTGGGACAGGCCTCTGGCGAGCAGTACTTC
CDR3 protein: CASSPLGQASGEQYF

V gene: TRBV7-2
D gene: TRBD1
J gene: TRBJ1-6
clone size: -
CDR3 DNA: TGTGCCAGCAGCTTAGTCGGACAGGGGAATTCACCCCTCCACTTT
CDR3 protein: CASSLVGQGNSPLHF

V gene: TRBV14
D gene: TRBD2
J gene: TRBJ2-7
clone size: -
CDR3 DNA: TGTGCCAGCAGCGAGGGACTAGCGGGCGACTCCTACGAGCAGTACTTC
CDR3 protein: CASSEGLAGDSYEQYF

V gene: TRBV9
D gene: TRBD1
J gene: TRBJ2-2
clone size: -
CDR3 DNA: TGTGCCAGCAGTCTTGACAGGGTTGGCACCGGGGAGCTGTTTTTT
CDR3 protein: CASSLDRVGTGELFF

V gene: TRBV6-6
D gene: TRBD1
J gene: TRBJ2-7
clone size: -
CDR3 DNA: TGTGCCAGCAGTAGAGACAGGGACGAGCAGTACTTC
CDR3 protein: CASSRDRDEQYF

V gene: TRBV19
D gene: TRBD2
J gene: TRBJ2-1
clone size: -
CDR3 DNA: TGTGCCAGTAGTATCAGCCTAGCGGGAATGGGTGAGCAGTTCTTC
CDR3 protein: CASSISLAGMGEQFF

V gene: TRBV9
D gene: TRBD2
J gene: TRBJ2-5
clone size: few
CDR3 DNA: TGTGCCAGCAGCGTAGCCAGGACTAGCGAACCAGAGACCCAGTACTTC
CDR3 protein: CASSVARTSEPETQYF

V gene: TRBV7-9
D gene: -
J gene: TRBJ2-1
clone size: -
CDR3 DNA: TGTGCCACCCCGGCGGGACTCAAATCTTACAATGAGCAGTTCTTC
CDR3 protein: CATPAGLKSYNEQFF

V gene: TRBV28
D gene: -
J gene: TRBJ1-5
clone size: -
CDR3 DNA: TGTGCCAGCAGGCCACAGGATCAGCCCCAGCATTTT
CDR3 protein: CASRPQDQPQHF

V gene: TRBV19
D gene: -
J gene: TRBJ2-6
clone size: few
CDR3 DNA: TGTGCCAGCCAGGAGGGAGGCGTGTGGGCCAACGTCCTGACTTTC
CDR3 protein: CASQEGGVWANVLTF

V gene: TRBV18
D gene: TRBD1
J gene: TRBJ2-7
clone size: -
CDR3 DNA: TGTGCCAGCTCACCTCAGGGGGCAGGGGTTGGCGAGCAGTACTTC
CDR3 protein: CASSPQGAGVGEQYF

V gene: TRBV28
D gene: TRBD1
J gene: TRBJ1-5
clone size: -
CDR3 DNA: TGTGCTCTCACCTCGGGACAGGGTGATCAGCCCCAGCATTTT
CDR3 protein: CALTSGQGDQPQHF

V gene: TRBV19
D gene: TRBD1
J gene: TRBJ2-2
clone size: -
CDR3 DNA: TGTGCCAGTAGTGGACAGGGCTGGAACACCGGGGAGCTGTTTTTT
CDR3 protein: CASSGQGWNTGELFF

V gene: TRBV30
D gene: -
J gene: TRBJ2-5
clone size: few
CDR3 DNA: TGTGCCTGGCGAGCACGGACAGCGCGGATCAAGGTTGGGGAGACCCAGTACTTC
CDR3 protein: CAWRARTARIKVGETQYF

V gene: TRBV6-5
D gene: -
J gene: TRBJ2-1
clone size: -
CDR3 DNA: TGTGCCAGCAGCATCGACAGGCGTAACTACAATGAGCAGTTCTTC
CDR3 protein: CASSIDRRNYNEQFF

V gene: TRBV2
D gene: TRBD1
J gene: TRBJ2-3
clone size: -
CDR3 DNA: TGTGCCAGCAGTGAACAGGGGGGCACAGATACGCAGTATTTT
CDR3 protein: CASSEQGGTDTQYF

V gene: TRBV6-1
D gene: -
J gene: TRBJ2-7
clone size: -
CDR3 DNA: TGTGCCAGCCTTCGGAAGGGGCCTTACGAGCAGTACTTC
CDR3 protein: CASLRKGPYEQYF

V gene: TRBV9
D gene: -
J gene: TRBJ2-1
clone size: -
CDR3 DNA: TGTGCCAGCAGCGTAGGTGACCTAAACAGCAATGAGCAGTTCTTC
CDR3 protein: CASSVGDLNSNEQFF

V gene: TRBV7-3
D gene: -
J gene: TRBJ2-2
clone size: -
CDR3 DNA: TGTGCCAGCAGCTTAGGGACTCACGGGGAGCTGTTTTTT
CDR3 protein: CASSLGTHGELFF

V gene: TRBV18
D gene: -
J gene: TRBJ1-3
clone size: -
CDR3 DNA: TGTGCCAGCTCAGTGGGGCCTGGAAACACCATATATTTT
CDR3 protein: CASSVGPGNTIYF

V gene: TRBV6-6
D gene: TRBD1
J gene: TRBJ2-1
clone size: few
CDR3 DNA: TGTGCCAGCTCGGGACAGGGGGGCCACAATGAGCAGTTCTTC
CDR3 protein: CASSGQGGHNEQFF

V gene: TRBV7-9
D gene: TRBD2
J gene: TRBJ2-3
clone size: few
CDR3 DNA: TGTGCCAGCAGCCGACTAGCGCGCACAGATACGCAGTATTTT
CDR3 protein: CASSRLARTDTQYF

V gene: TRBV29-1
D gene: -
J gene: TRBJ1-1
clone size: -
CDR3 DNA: TGCAGCGTTTTGGAGGGCCAGGCAGCTTTCTTT
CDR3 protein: CSVLEGQAAFF

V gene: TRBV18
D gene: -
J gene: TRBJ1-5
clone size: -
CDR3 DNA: TGTGCCAGCTCACCACCGGGGGACACGGTTGGTCAGCCCCAGCATTTT
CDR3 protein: CASSPPGDTVGQPQHF